This T cell receptor beta chain originates from a study of control samples from healthy donors and cancer patients. Method: immunoSEQ multiplex PCR; TCRdb's copy keeps in-frame clones and lacks some. This table holds 150,000 or so clones, 88% found once. This CDR3 comprises 14 residues. The V segment lost 2 bases and the J segment 6 bases; nucleotides outside the gene matches: 3. Germline V CDR1 and CDR2: MRHNA, SNTAGT. The chain recombines TRBV6-4 with TRBJ2-1; 8 bases are shared with TRBD1. The clonotype was recovered from a woman in her twenties or thirties in good health. The specimen sequenced was blood. Here the CDR3 reads CASSDPTGGNEQFF. The CDR3 DNA reads TGTGCCAGCAGTGACCCTACAGGGGGCAATGAGCAGTTCTTC.